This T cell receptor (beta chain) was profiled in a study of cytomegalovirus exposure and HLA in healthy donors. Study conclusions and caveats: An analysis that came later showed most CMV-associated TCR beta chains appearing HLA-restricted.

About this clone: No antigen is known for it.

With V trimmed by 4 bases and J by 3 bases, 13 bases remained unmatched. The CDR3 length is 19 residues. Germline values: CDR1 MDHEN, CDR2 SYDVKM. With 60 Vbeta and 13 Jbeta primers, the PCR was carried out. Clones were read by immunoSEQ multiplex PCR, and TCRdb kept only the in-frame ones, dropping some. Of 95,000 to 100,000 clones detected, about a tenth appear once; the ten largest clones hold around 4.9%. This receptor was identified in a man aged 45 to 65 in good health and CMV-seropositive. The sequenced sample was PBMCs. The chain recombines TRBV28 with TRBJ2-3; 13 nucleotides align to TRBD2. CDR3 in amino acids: CASSSLGLAGQGWTDTQYF. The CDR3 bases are TGTGCCAGCAGTTCCCTGGGACTAGCGGGACAGGGTTGGACAGATACGCAGTATTTT.